This TCR beta chain came from a study of vaccination and CD4 T cells after COVID-19. V gave up 3 bases and J gave up 4 bases, with 9 bases separating them. The CDR3 has 13 amino acids. Germline loops: CDR1 MNHEY, CDR2 SMNVEV (reference sequence). Scientists ran DNA taken from cultured CD4+ T cells through the Oncomine TCR Beta short-read assay for sequencing. One entry per CDR3 protein results from TCRdb running MiXCR on the PCR reads. The repertoire has around 15,000 distinct CDR3 sequences, roughly 62% of them found once; the top ten carry about 5%. To note about this clonotype: Its matching antigen is unknown.

The treatment is: roughly 10-day PBMC culture with coronavirus spike peptide pools or control peptides (ViraFEST assay). The origin of this receptor is a human donor who had recovered from COVID-19. The source was CD4+ T cells from blood, cultured in vitro, collected after SARS-CoV-2 vaccination. The genes are TRBV27 and TRBJ1-1; D unclear. The CDR3 loop reads CASSFHAATEAFF. The DNA for the CDR3 is TGTGCCAGCAGTTTTCACGCAGCCACTGAAGCTTTCTTT.